The 25 T cell receptor beta chains below were found in one sample sequenced in a study of shared clonotypes between healthy human individuals. Sequencing used immunoSEQ multiplex PCR; TCRdb keeps in-frame clones, though not all of them. The table records over 2 million clones, just under 95% of them present only once. Positive CCR7 selection of CD45RO-negative cells yielded the naive CD8 cells, and terminally differentiated effector memory CD45RA+ cells were excluded. What was sequenced was naive CD8+ T cells sorted from blood. The receptor set was obtained from a man aged 18 to 35 in good health.

The chain is built from TRBV30 and TRBJ2-2, with D tentatively TRBD1 (5 bases). The CDR3 length is 12 residues. Germline V gene lookup returns CDR1 GTSNPN and CDR2 SVGIG (reference sequence). The ends were cut back, 3 bases at V and 4 bases at J, with 6 bases in the middle. In DNA form, the CDR3 reads TGTGCCTGGAGGGGGCCCACCGGGGAGCTGTTTTTT. This gives the protein CAWRGPTGELFF.

This chain joins TRBV9 and TRBJ2-5; 7 bases align to TRBD2. V trimming: 5 bases; J trimming: 3 bases; junction bases outside the gene matches: 7. This CDR3 is built from 14 residues. CDR1 is SGDLS, CDR2 YYNGEE, per germline. The CDR3 here is CASRGGQGEETQYF. In DNA, the CDR3 is TGTGCCAGCAGGGGAGGGCAGGGAGAAGAGACCCAGTACTTC.

The chain is built from TRBV5-6 and TRBJ2-7; TRBD2 matches at 11 bases. The V gene's germline CDR1 is SGHDT and CDR2 YYEEEE. CDR3 length: 15 residues. V was pared by 3 bases and J by 2 bases, with 4 bases of the junction left unmatched. The CDR3 sequence: CASSSGTSGPYEQYF. In nucleotides, the CDR3 is TGTGCCAGCAGCTCCGGGACTAGCGGACCCTACGAGCAGTACTTC.

The chain is built from TRBV6-5 and TRBJ1-3; D is uncertain. This CDR3 spans 15 amino acids. Germline V gene sequence: CDR1 MNHEY, CDR2 SVGAGI. V was trimmed by 6 bases and J by 0 bases, leaving 12 bases between them. CDR3 region: CASSKDLFSGNTIYF. In nucleotides, the CDR3 is TGTGCCAGCAGCAAAGATCTATTCTCTGGAAACACCATATATTTT.

The gene calls are TRBV21-1 and TRBJ2-3; the DNA was not used to check the table's D call, TRBD2. TRBV21-1 is shown as a pseudogene. The CDR3 covers 17 residues. The chain's CDR3 is CASSTRGPGLSTDTQYF. The CDR3 DNA sequence: TGTGCCAGCAGCACTCGGGGCCCGGGACTTAGCACAGATACGCAGTATTTT.

This chain uses TRBV5-4 with TRBJ2-1, with D possibly TRBD2 on 6 matching bases. V was shortened by 4 bases and J by 3 bases, with 17 bases between the two germline ends. Germline V gene lookup returns CDR1 SGHNT and CDR2 YYREEE (reference sequence). This CDR3 comprises 16 residues. The CDR3 sequence is CASSPVFVGSYNEQFF. CDR3 nucleotides: TGTGCCAGCAGCCCGGTCTTCGTCGGGAGCTACAATGAGCAGTTCTTC.

The chain uses TRBV2 and TRBJ1-5, with D unresolved. This CDR3 spans 15 amino acids. Germline CDR1 is SNHLY and CDR2 is FYNNEI. V lost 4 bases to trimming and J lost 2 bases, with 12 bases between them. The CDR3 is CASSAEGDGNQPQHF. CDR3 coding DNA: TGTGCCAGCAGTGCGGAGGGTGATGGCAATCAGCCCCAGCATTTT.

The CDR3 coding sequence is TGTGCCAGCAGTCCCGAGGGGCCTAGCTCCTACGAGCAGTACTTC. Protein sequence: CASSPEGPSSYEQYF. The rearrangement links TRBV28 to TRBJ2-7; D is possibly TRBD1 or TRBD2 (5 bases each). CDR1 MDHEN and CDR2 SYDVKM come from the germline V gene. The length of the CDR3 is 15 residues. V lost 5 bases and J lost 0, with 14 bases in between. Based on the CDR3 plus reference TRBV28 and TRBJ2-7, the full variable domain is DVKVTQSSRYLVKRTGEKVFLECVQDMDHENMFWYRQDPGLGLRLIYFSYDVKMKEKGDIPEGYSVSREKKERFSLILESASTNQTSMYLCASSPEGPSSYEQYFGPGTRLTVT.

CDR3 residues: CASSHRAGGGEQYF. The CDR3 DNA sequence: TGCGCCAGCAGCCATCGTGCAGGGGGAGGCGAGCAGTACTTC. The chain links TRBV4-1 to TRBJ2-7, with D perhaps matching TRBD1 (7 bases). Germline-derived CDR1 and CDR2 are MGHRA and YSYEKL. CDR3 length equals 14 residues. The ends were cut back, 3 bases at V and 6 bases at J, with 15 bases in the middle.

The CDR3, as DNA: TGTGCCAGCAGTGACGGGGGTATCCCACGAAACACCATATATTTT. Translation gives CASSDGGIPRNTIYF. V gene TRBV6-1 combines with J gene TRBJ1-3, with D maybe TRBD1 (5 bases). The V gene's germline CDR1 is MNHNS and CDR2 SASEGT. V shed 3 bases and J shed 5 bases, with 14 bases lying between them. The CDR3 totals 15 residues.

The chain has TRBV6-5 and TRBJ2-2; 7 bases are shared with TRBD1. Germline CDR1 reads MNHEY; CDR2 reads SVGAGI. The CDR3 consists of 16 residues. J gave up 3 bases and V 0 bases, and 4 bases lay outside the gene matches. The CDR3 is CASSYSYTGDTGELFF. DNA of the CDR3: TGTGCCAGCAGTTACTCGTATACAGGGGACACCGGGGAGCTGTTTTTT.

The chain uses TRBV6-9 and TRBJ2-6; no firm D call. The CDR3 sequence is 18 residues long. V was cut by 5 bases and J by 5 bases, with 22 bases left in between. The germline V gene has CDR1 MNHGY and CDR2 SVAAGI. As DNA, the CDR3 is TGTGCCAGCAGTCGTACCTACTTACGACAAAGTCGGGCCAACGTCCTGACTTTC. It codes for CASSRTYLRQSRANVLTF.

V usage is TRBV4-1 and J usage is TRBJ1-1, with 8 bases aligning to TRBD1. V lost 1 base to trimming and J lost 4 bases; unmatched junction nucleotides: 2. The germline V gene encodes CDR1 MGHRA and CDR2 YSYEKL. The CDR3 has 14 amino acids. The CDR3 spells CASSQARGLTEAFF. In DNA, the CDR3 is TGCGCCAGCAGCCAAGCCAGGGGGCTCACTGAAGCTTTCTTT.

This chain links TRBV21-1 with TRBJ2-7; the DNA was not used to check the table's D call, TRBD1. TRBV21-1 is listed as a pseudogene. The CDR3 has 15 residues. The CDR3 is CASSTRTISSYEQYF. In DNA, the CDR3 is TGTGCCAGCAGCACCCGGACAATTTCGTCCTACGAGCAGTACTTC.

V is TRBV4-2 and J is TRBJ2-1, with D tentatively TRBD2 (6 bases). CDR1 and CDR2 (germline): LGHNA, YNFKEQ. The V end lost 0 bases, the J end lost 0 bases, and 9 bases lay between the germline ends. The CDR3 has 16 residues. The CDR3 is CASSQEGGSSYNEQFF. For the CDR3, the DNA is TGTGCCAGCAGCCAAGAGGGGGGTAGCTCCTACAATGAGCAGTTCTTC.

The rearrangement joins TRBV11-2 to TRBJ2-1; no firm D call. The CDR3 extends over 15 amino acids. V lost 5 bases and J 10 bases, leaving 21 bases between the germline ends. Germline loops: CDR1 SGHAT, CDR2 FQNNGV. The CDR3 sequence: CASSPASGAPIEQFF. The CDR3 DNA reads as TGTGCCAGCAGCCCCGCGTCCGGTGCACCAATCGAGCAGTTCTTC.

V gene TRBV7-9 combines with J gene TRBJ1-2, with D possibly being TRBD1 (5 bases). The CDR3 has 15 amino acids. Germline CDR1 SEHNR, CDR2 FQNEAQ (reference sequence). V was shortened by 7 bases and J by 4 bases, with 19 bases between the two germline ends. CDR3 sequence: CASIRIPRDVYGYTF. In DNA, the CDR3 is TGTGCCAGCATCAGGATCCCCAGGGACGTCTATGGCTACACCTTC.

The chain couples TRBV6-5 to TRBJ1-6, with a weak D call TRBD1 (6 bases). The germline CDR1 and CDR2 sequences are MNHEY and SVGAGI. V dropped 0 bases and J dropped 6 bases, with 6 bases sitting between them. The CDR3 loop spans 14 amino acids. The CDR3 coding sequence is TGTGCCAGCAGTTACTCGGACAGTAATTCACCCCTCCACTTT. This translates into CASSYSDSNSPLHF.

The CDR3 DNA is TGTGCCAGCAGCTTCAGGGACAAAGACACCGGGGAGCTGTTTTTT. Amino acids: CASSFRDKDTGELFF. The chain carries TRBV7-2 and TRBJ2-2; D perhaps matches TRBD1 (6 bases). This CDR3 comprises 15 residues. Germline V gene lookup returns CDR1 SGHTA and CDR2 FQGNSA. Trimming shortened V by 3 bases and J by 3 bases, and 11 bases separated the two germline ends.

V is TRBV27 and J is TRBJ1-1; D not certain. This CDR3 is 12 amino acids long. V gave up 8 bases and J gave up 6 bases, with 13 bases separating them. The germline V gene has CDR1 MNHEY and CDR2 SMNVEV (reference sequence). The CDR3 region has the DNA TGTGCCAGCGGTGAGATGGGATCTGAAGCTTTCTTT. This sequence encodes CASGEMGSEAFF.

A single count supports this clone. The CDR3: CASSSLSGSGYNEQFF. The CDR3 DNA is TGTGCCAGCAGTTCCCTGAGCGGGAGCGGCTACAATGAGCAGTTCTTC. The chain links TRBV6-5 to TRBJ2-1; 8 bases map to TRBD2. V shed 4 bases, J shed 3 bases, and the junction held 8 bases outside the gene matches. This CDR3 has 16 amino acids. Per the germline V gene, CDR1 is MNHEY and CDR2 is SVGAGI.

V gene TRBV4-1 combines with J gene TRBJ2-7, with D unclear. The CDR3 is made up of 15 amino acids. Trimming stripped 0 bases from V and 3 bases from J, with 12 bases between. Per the germline V gene, CDR1 is MGHRA and CDR2 is YSYEKL. The CDR3 DNA follows: TGCGCCAGCAGCCAAGATCGGACCAAGAGCTACGAGCAGTACTTC. This gives the protein CASSQDRTKSYEQYF.

This chain connects TRBV10-2 to TRBJ2-5, with 8 positions matching TRBD1. Germline CDR1 and CDR2: WSHSY and SAAADI. V lost 2 bases, J lost 3 bases, and 2 bases stayed unmatched. The CDR3 runs to 14 residues. CDR3: CASSEEGQEETQYF. The CDR3 DNA reads as TGCGCCAGCAGTGAGGAGGGACAGGAAGAGACCCAGTACTTC.

The rearrangement uses TRBV30 and TRBJ2-7, with D perhaps matching TRBD1 or TRBD2 (5 bases each). The CDR3 sequence is 13 residues long. Per germline, CDR1 GTSNPN and CDR2 SVGIG (reference sequence). V lost 4 bases and J lost 3, with 13 bases in between. The CDR3 sequence is CAWTWGKGYEQYF. The CDR3, as DNA: TGTGCCTGGACCTGGGGGAAGGGCTACGAGCAGTACTTC.

The gene calls are TRBV28 and TRBJ1-4; D uncertain. From germline, CDR1 is MDHEN and CDR2 SYDVKM. The CDR3 is 13 amino acids. V shed 3 bases and J shed 8 bases, with 10 bases lying between them. Here the CDR3 reads CASSFQPGEKLFF. In nucleotides, the CDR3 is TGTGCCAGCAGTTTTCAACCCGGGGAAAAACTGTTTTTT.